The sequence of this T cell receptor beta chain was determined in a study of T cells in Graves' hyperthyroidism and ophthalmopathy. In the study overall: Peripheral blood was acquired at first diagnosis, ahead of any therapy whatsoever. Study observations and caveats: Model predictions of ophthalmopathy came a median roughly 6.7 months before onset. Most clonotypes expanded in the thyroid (above 0.001) were also present in blood.

The V gene's germline CDR1 is MDHEN and CDR2 SYDVKM. The CDR3 totals 17 residues. V shed 8 bases and J 1 base; nucleotides not matched to a gene: 15. This clonotype was seen repeatedly, ten times or more. Its antigen is not identified. Amplified TCR beta CDR3 regions derived from RNA transcripts. First-round RT-PCR with HTBI primers amplified the TCR CDR3 region. TCRdb independently ran MiXCR on the multiplex PCR reads; one entry per CDR3 protein. The sample has 300,000 to 350,000 distinct CDR3 sequences; 15% to 20% are singletons. Disease duration was under 3 months in the ophthalmopathy patients, who also had a Clinical Activity Score of at least 3 and a NOSPECS grade of at least 4.

The source is a woman aged 40 to 50 with Graves' ophthalmopathy. This chain uses TRBV28 with TRBJ1-1, with 8 bases matching TRBD1. Sequencing was carried out using blood. The CDR3 nucleotides are TGTGCCAGCTTCGGACAGGGCATCCGGTCGGAGAACACTGAAGCTTTCTTT. Its translation: CASFGQGIRSENTEAFF.